Listed here is a single TCR beta chain. Its antigen remains unidentified. The record originates from a study of cytomegalovirus exposure and HLA in healthy donors. Broader study findings: In a later analysis, TCR beta V- and J-gene trimming showed a link to a missense DCLRE1C variant. Accounts indicate the classifier identified cytomegalovirus status with strong specificity and sensitivity. It has been reported that TCR beta sequences accurately predicted the HLA-A and HLA-B alleles of most subjects.

The primer mix had 60 Vbeta and 13 Jbeta primers. TCRdb's table, derived via immunoSEQ multiplex PCR, lists solely in-frame clones and lacks some. The sample gives about 270,000 clones, 86% of which show up once; roughly 4% is in the top ten. CDR1 MGHRA and CDR2 YSYEKL come from the germline V gene. This CDR3 has 16 residues. The V end was cut by 0 bases, the J end by 6 bases, with 16 bases between. Sequences were obtained from PBMCs. This receptor was identified in a man aged 35 to 55 in good health and CMV-seropositive. The chain employs TRBV4-1 and TRBJ2-3; TRBD2 might be the D (6 bases). As DNA, the CDR3 is TGCGCCAGCAGCCAAGACGTGGGGGGAGCATCTGATACGCAGTATTTT. This translates into CASSQDVGGASDTQYF.